What follows describes a single T cell receptor beta chain. Its antigen is still unknown. No per-base quality is available; no much larger clone lies one base away. The collaborating institutions used their own protocols to collect whole blood in K2EDTA tubes. For TCRbeta analysis, collaborators shipped samples in one of three forms: frozen whole blood, isolated PBMCs, or DNA extracted from either of those sample types. This sample is drawn from a study of blood T cell repertoires in COVID-19 (dated by TCRdb to 2020 to 2022). Background on the whole study: Samples from collaborators originated in the United States, Italy and Spain and spanned both the acute and convalescent phases of COVID-19. The prospective study material was composed of cDNA or gDNA derived from T cells, B-cell-depleted T cells, or PBMCs. Deeply sampled blood TCRbeta repertoires from subjects exposed to, actively infected with, or recovered from COVID-19 were included in the dataset. The repertoires were released in a freely available public database intended as a resource for research on the immune response to SARS-CoV-2. Samples were obtained from the ongoing ImmuneRACE study (first 160 participants) and from some 1,200 subjects provided by 6 global collaborators. Nearly every sample came with metadata listing a de-identified subject ID, COVID-19 status, age in years and sex. Where available, HLA class I and class II types were obtained from metadata supplied by the sample provider rather than from assay-based typing.

Results the study describes overall, beyond this receptor: The amount of clinical and demographic metadata varied by source and participant and was provided uncurated.

TCRbeta CDR3 regions were amplified from genomic DNA using the immunoSEQ Assay, a bias-controlled multiplex PCR. As for how the authors treated the data: Within the assay, amplification of reference gene primers was used to estimate how many nucleated cells each sample contained. Sequence reads were collapsed and filtered to measure the absolute abundance of every unique TCRbeta CDR3 rearrangement. Productive Simpson clonality was computed per sample as the square root of Simpson's diversity index over productive rearrangements. In TCRdb, the immuneACCESS table is reduced to in-frame sequences with V and J assigned. These tables do not hold every clone; where another copy was compared, an unresolved V gene accounts for under half, and the others remain unexplained. That table furnishes V, J and clone size, whereas the DNA furnished D and trimming. Across this sample there are some 110,000 clones, with roughly 82% seen only once. The top ten constitute roughly 29% of the sample.

This sequence was found in a man between 60 and 75 years old with acute or convalescent COVID-19. The material sequenced was peripheral blood.

The bases read TGTGCCAGCAGCTCCCGACAGGGAACCACTGAAGCTTTCTTT. Its coded protein is CASSSRQGTTEAFF. The V gene is TRBV7-9 and the J gene is TRBJ1-1, and 7 bases in between align with TRBD1. The germline V end is reduced by 4 bases and the J end by 4 bases; junction bases left unmatched: 6. Counted from cysteine to phenylalanine, this CDR3 has 14 amino acids. Kept here is only the CDR3 DNA, which spans 42 bases and is read in frame from base 1. The germline V gene (reference sequence) specifies SEHNR as CDR1 and FQNEAQ as CDR2.